Listed below are T cell receptor beta chains from one sample, sequenced in a study of T-cell reconstitution after alpha-beta-depleted transplantation in children. Via MiXCR, TCRdb re-called the PCR reads, giving one row per CDR3 protein. This repertoire shows about half a million distinct CDR3 sequences, roughly an eighth found once; its top ten account for about 5%. Source: PBMCs from the stem cell graft donor, taken from the stem cell graft. The origin of the receptors is a human donor who donated a stem cell graft to a child with combined immunodeficiency. CDR3s include the opening cysteine and the closing phenylalanine or tryptophan. The D gene is left open where the match is weak. Clone size, where shown, is once, few, many, or a class for clones that have expanded.

TRBV14,few,TRBJ2-2,-,CASSQLTRPGELFF,TGTGCCAGCAGCCAACTCACTAGGCCCGGGGAGCTGTTTTTT
TRBV12-2,once,TRBJ2-1,-,CASRLAKEREYNEQFF,TGTGCAAGTCGCTTAGCGAAAGAGCGGGAATACAATGAGCAGTTCTTC
TRBV24-1,many,TRBJ2-3,TRBD2,CATRDYSTDTQYF,TGTGCCACCCGGGACTACTCCACAGATACGCAGTATTTT
TRBV12-3/TRBV12-4,many,TRBJ2-3,TRBD1,CASRGTDDTQYF,TGTGCCAGCAGGGGGACAGACGATACGCAGTATTTT
TRBV7-3,many,TRBJ2-3,-,CASSYIKADTQYF,TGTGCCAGCAGCTACATAAAAGCAGATACGCAGTATTTT
TRBV2,few,TRBJ2-2,-,CASRSGTAGELFF,TGTGCCAGCAGATCCGGGACTGCCGGGGAGCTGTTTTTT
TRBV18,once,TRBJ2-1,-,CASSPGSGPYNEQFF,TGTGCCAGCTCACCAGGGAGCGGTCCGTACAATGAGCAGTTCTTC
TRBV7-9,once,TRBJ1-1,TRBD1,CASSPDPGQRNTEAFF,TGTGCCAGCAGCCCAGACCCGGGACAGCGGAACACTGAAGCTTTCTTT
TRBV12-3/TRBV12-4,many,TRBJ1-1,-,CASSSPLGNVDTEAFF,TGTGCCAGCAGCTCGCCCCTAGGGAATGTGGACACTGAAGCTTTCTTT
TRBV10-3,few,TRBJ1-1,TRBD1,CAIREDRGTEAFF,TGTGCCATCAGGGAGGACAGGGGCACTGAAGCTTTCTTT
TRBV6-5,few,TRBJ2-3,TRBD2,CASSYNRGGLGTDTQYF,TGTGCCAGCAGTTACAATCGGGGGGGCCTTGGCACAGATACGCAGTATTTT
TRBV25-1,-,TRBJ1-2,-,CASSEPGQPYGYTF,TGTGCCAGCAGTGAACCCGGGCAGCCCTATGGCTACACCTTC
TRBV6-6,many,TRBJ2-5,-,CASTSGARGETQYF,TGTGCCAGCACTTCCGGGGCGCGCGGGGAGACCCAGTACTTC
TRBV9,-,TRBJ2-7,TRBD2,CASSVTAGVHEQYF,TGTGCCAGCAGCGTGACGGCGGGAGTCCACGAGCAGTACTTC
TRBV18,many,TRBJ1-5,-,CASSQDWDQPQHF,TGTGCCAGCTCGCAAGACTGGGATCAGCCCCAGCATTTT
TRBV2,-,TRBJ2-1,TRBD1,CASGGQGAYNEQFF,TGTGCCAGCGGGGGACAGGGGGCATACAATGAGCAGTTCTTC
TRBV20-1,few,TRBJ2-2,-,CSARESQNTGELFF,TGCAGTGCTAGAGAATCCCAGAACACCGGGGAGCTGTTTTTT
TRBV6-1,many,TRBJ2-2,-,CASIQSTNTGELFF,TGTGCCAGCATTCAATCCACGAACACCGGGGAGCTGTTTTTT
TRBV6-1,few,TRBJ2-5,-,CASSFFRVQETQYF,TGTGCCAGCAGCTTCTTTCGGGTCCAAGAGACCCAGTACTTC
TRBV10-3,few,TRBJ1-1,TRBD1,CAIRDRGLNTEAFF,TGTGCCATCCGGGACAGGGGACTGAACACTGAAGCTTTCTTT
TRBV18,many,TRBJ2-5,-,CASSPMGQETQYF,TGTGCCAGCTCACCAATGGGCCAAGAGACCCAGTACTTC
TRBV5-4,many,TRBJ2-2,-,CASSLERNRALSNTGELFF,TGTGCCAGCAGCTTGGAAAGGAACAGGGCCTTATCGAACACCGGGGAGCTGTTTTTT
TRBV12-3/TRBV12-4,-,TRBJ2-5,-,CASSLFQQETQYF,TGTGCCAGCAGTTTATTCCAGCAAGAGACCCAGTACTTC
TRBV12-5,few,TRBJ2-3,-,CASASRGTDTQYF,TGTGCTAGTGCATCGCGGGGCACAGATACGCAGTATTTT
TRBV7-6,few,TRBJ2-2,-,CASSLSAVANTGELFF,TGTGCCAGCAGCTTATCTGCCGTCGCGAACACCGGGGAGCTGTTTTTT
TRBV7-2,few,TRBJ2-7,TRBD2,CASSLLAEQPQQYF,TGTGCCAGCAGCTTACTAGCGGAGCAACCACAGCAGTACTTC
TRBV7-2,few,TRBJ1-2,-,CASSLVAAYGYTF,TGTGCCAGCAGCTTAGTGGCGGCTTATGGCTACACCTTC
TRBV5-4,-,TRBJ2-5,-,CASSLDRGPLSSETQYF,TGTGCCAGCAGCTTGGATAGGGGCCCCCTCAGTTCGGAGACCCAGTACTTC
TRBV29-1,-,TRBJ2-5,-,CSVSGPMRETQYF,TGCAGCGTGTCGGGACCCATGAGGGAGACCCAGTACTTC
TRBV19,-,TRBJ1-5,-,CASSIGTHSTQPQHF,TGTGCCAGTAGTATCGGGACACATAGCACTCAGCCCCAGCATTTT
TRBV9,-,TRBJ1-2,-,CASSMVGTAQYGYTF,TGTGCCAGCAGCATGGTCGGGACGGCTCAATATGGCTACACCTTC
TRBV6-2/TRBV6-3,-,TRBJ1-5,-,CASSWAGNNQPQHF,TGTGCCAGCAGTTGGGCAGGGAACAATCAGCCCCAGCATTTT
TRBV29-1,-,TRBJ1-1,TRBD1,CSVAPTGMNTEAFF,TGCAGCGTTGCCCCGACAGGGATGAACACTGAAGCTTTCTTT
TRBV12-3/TRBV12-4,-,TRBJ2-1,-,CASSLGTASNEQFF,TGTGCCAGCAGTTTAGGGACTGCCTCGAATGAGCAGTTCTTC
TRBV7-2,many,TRBJ2-7,TRBD2,CASSLASGRMYF,TGTGCCAGCAGCTTAGCGAGCGGGAGAATGTACTTC
TRBV7-6,-,TRBJ2-1,-,CASSSLGGLAYNEQFF,TGTGCCAGCAGCTCCCTCGGCGGGCTCGCATACAATGAGCAGTTCTTC
TRBV11-2,many,TRBJ2-7,-,CASSWQGSQYF,TGTGCCAGCAGCTGGCAGGGGTCTCAGTACTTC
TRBV30,many,TRBJ2-2,-,CAWSVTVNTGELFF,TGTGCCTGGAGTGTTACCGTCAACACCGGGGAGCTGTTTTTT
TRBV6-5,-,TRBJ1-5,-,CASSYLSAGDGFNQPQHF,TGTGCCAGCAGTTACCTCTCAGCAGGGGATGGCTTCAATCAGCCCCAGCATTTT
TRBV11-1,few,TRBJ1-5,-,CASSSGPGSNQPQHF,TGTGCCAGCAGCTCGGGTCCCGGTAGCAATCAGCCCCAGCATTTT
TRBV20-1,-,TRBJ2-3,-,CSAHTPGYKYTQYF,TGCAGTGCGCACACTCCGGGGTATAAATATACGCAGTATTTT
TRBV11-2,-,TRBJ2-7,-,CASSLVFAGTRSYEQYF,TGTGCCAGCAGCTTAGTGTTCGCCGGGACCAGAAGCTACGAGCAGTACTTC
TRBV10-3,-,TRBJ2-3,TRBD2,CAISDSPWGIAGVRTDTQYF,TGTGCCATCAGTGATTCCCCCTGGGGAATAGCGGGAGTCCGCACAGATACGCAGTATTTT